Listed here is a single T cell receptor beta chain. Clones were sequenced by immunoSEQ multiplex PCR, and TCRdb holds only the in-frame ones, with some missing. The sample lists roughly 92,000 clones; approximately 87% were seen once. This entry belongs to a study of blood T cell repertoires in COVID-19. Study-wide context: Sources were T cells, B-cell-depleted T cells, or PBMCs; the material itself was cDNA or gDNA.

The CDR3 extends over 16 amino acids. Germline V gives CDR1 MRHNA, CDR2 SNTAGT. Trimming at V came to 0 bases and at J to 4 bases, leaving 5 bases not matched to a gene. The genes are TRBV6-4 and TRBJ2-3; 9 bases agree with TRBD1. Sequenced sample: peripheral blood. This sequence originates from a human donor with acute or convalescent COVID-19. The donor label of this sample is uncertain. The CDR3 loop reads CASSDSGTGLADTQYF. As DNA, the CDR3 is TGTGCCAGCAGTGACTCCGGGACAGGGTTGGCAGATACGCAGTATTTT.